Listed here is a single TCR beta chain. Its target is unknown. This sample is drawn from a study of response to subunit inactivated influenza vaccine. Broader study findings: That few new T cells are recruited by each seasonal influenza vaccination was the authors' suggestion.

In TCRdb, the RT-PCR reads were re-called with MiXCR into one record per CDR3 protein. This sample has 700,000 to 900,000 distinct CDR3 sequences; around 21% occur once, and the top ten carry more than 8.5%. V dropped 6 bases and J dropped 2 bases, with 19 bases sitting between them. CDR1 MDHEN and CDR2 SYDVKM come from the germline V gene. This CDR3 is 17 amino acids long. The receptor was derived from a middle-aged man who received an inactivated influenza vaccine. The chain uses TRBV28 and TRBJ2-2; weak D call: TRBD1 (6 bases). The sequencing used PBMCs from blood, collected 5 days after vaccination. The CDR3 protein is CASRTPGVGINTGELFF. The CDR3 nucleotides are TGTGCCAGCAGAACCCCAGGGGTTGGGATTAACACCGGGGAGCTGTTTTTT. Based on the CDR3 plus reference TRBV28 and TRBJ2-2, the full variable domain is DVKVTQSSRYLVKRTGEKVFLECVQDMDHENMFWYRQDPGLGLRLIYFSYDVKMKEKGDIPEGYSVSREKKERFSLILESASTNQTSMYLCASRTPGVGINTGELFFGEGSRLTVL.